The clone carrying this T cell receptor beta chain was seen just once. Its antigen remains unknown. Data came from immunoSEQ multiplex PCR; TCRdb stores just in-frame clones and leaves some out. The sample has about 5,000 clones, 65% seen once. The data are from a study of CD8 T cell repertoires and HIV-1 epitope variants. Whole-study context: Epitopes were three Gag families plus Nef HW9 and YT9.

Per the germline V gene, CDR1 is SGHNT and CDR2 is YYREEE (reference sequence). V was pared by 3 bases and J by 6 bases, with 7 bases of the junction left unmatched. The CDR3 covers 15 residues. The chain uses TRBV5-4 and TRBJ2-3; 10 bases align to TRBD2. The clonotype was recovered from a male donor with HIV. What was sequenced was cultured CD8+ T cells derived from PBMCs. Here the CDR3 DNA reads TGTGCCAGCAGCTCGGTCGGGACTAGCGCCGATACGCAGTATTTT. The encoded protein is CASSSVGTSADTQYF.